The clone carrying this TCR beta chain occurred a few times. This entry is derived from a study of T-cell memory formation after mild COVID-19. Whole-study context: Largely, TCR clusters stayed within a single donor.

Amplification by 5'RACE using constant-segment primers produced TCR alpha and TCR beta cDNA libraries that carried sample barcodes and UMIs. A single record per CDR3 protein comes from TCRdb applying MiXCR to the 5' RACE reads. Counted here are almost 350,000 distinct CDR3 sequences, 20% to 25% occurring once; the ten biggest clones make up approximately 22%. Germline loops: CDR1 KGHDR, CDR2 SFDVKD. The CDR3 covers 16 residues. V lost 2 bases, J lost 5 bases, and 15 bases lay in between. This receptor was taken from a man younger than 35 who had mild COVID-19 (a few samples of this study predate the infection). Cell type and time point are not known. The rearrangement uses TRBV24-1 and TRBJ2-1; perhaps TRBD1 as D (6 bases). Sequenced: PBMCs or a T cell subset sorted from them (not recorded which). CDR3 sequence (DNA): TGTGCCACCAGTGATTCACAGGGATGGAGCAACAATGAGCAGTTCTTC. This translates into CATSDSQGWSNNEQFF.